This TCR beta chain is drawn from a study of early T cells in non-severe SARS-CoV-2 infection. Study information: Investigators sequenced bulk RNA drawn from unsorted whole blood, and chains remained unpaired. Study-level results: Lookups in VDJdb leaned toward anti-spike CD8 responses and missed private and CD4 specificities.

This clonotype was counted at least ten times. No antigen is known for it. From germline, CDR1 is MNHEY and CDR2 SVGAGI. The CDR3 loop spans 11 amino acids. V dropped 6 bases and J dropped 5 bases, with 7 bases sitting between them. Researchers tagged individual cDNA molecules with unique molecular identifiers. TCRdb re-analysed the 5' RACE reads in MiXCR, keeping a single row per CDR3 protein. The table lists about 45,000 distinct CDR3 sequences, roughly an eighth of them singletons. This chain uses TRBV6-5 with TRBJ2-5, with unresolved D. The sequenced material came from whole blood. The receptor comes from an adult who was a healthcare worker with PCR-confirmed SARS-CoV-2 infection or an uninfected control (not recorded which). CDR3: CASRRRETQYF. CDR3 in DNA: TGTGCCAGCAGGAGAAGGGAGACCCAGTACTTC.